The 5 T cell receptor beta chains presented below share a single source sample, sequenced in a study of cytomegalovirus exposure and HLA in healthy donors. This PCR relied on a set of 60 Vbeta primers and 13 Jbeta primers. TCRdb's table, derived via immunoSEQ multiplex PCR, lists solely in-frame clones and lacks some. Found here are some 190,000 clones, around four fifths of them singletons; the top ten hold roughly 1.5%. The specimen sequenced was PBMCs. The source is a man younger than 35 in good health and CMV-seronegative.

The chain recombines TRBV4-2 with TRBJ2-7; the match to TRBD1 covers 7 bases. Germline values: CDR1 LGHNA, CDR2 YNFKEQ. The CDR3 length is 15 residues. The trim removed 0 bases at V and 6 bases at J, leaving 8 bases unmatched. CDR3 sequence reads: CASSQEVQGLGEQYF. CDR3 nucleotides: TGTGCCAGCAGCCAAGAGGTACAGGGGCTAGGCGAGCAGTACTTC.

This sequence joins TRBV5-5 and TRBJ1-4; 7 nucleotides match TRBD1. Germline CDR1 is SGHKS and CDR2 is YYEKEE (reference sequence). The V and J ends lost 0 bases and 0 bases, in that order; junction bases with no gene match: 8. This CDR3 has 18 amino acids. CDR3 bases: TGTGCCAGCAGCTTGGTTACAGGGGCCCGGGCAACTAATGAAAAACTGTTTTTT. Protein sequence: CASSLVTGARATNEKLFF.

As to this clone: A read error may produce the germline difference seen at one junction end. V gene TRBV6-6 combines with J gene TRBJ2-2; D is possibly TRBD2 (5 bases). The CDR3 length is 16 residues. CDR1 and CDR2 from the germline V gene are MNHNY and SVGAGI (reference sequence). The CDR3 reads CASSLSGGGNTRELFF. The CDR3 DNA reads as TGTGCCAGCAGTTTAAGCGGAGGAGGTAACACCAGGGAGCTGTTTTTT.

This chain joins TRBV18 and TRBJ1-1, with D maybe TRBD1 (5 bases). The CDR3 is 15 residues long. V lost 1 base and J 1 base, leaving 10 bases between the germline ends. Germline assignment: CDR1 KGHSH and CDR2 LQKENI. In DNA, the CDR3 is TGTGCCAGCTCACCACAGTCCGGGGGGAACACTGAAGCTTTCTTT. Translation gives CASSPQSGGNTEAFF.

J is TRBJ2-5 and V is TRBV19, with a possible D match to TRBD1 (5 bases). Looked up from germline, CDR1 is LNHDA and CDR2 is SQIVND (reference sequence). Trimming took off 1 base at V and 1 base at J, with 10 bases between the two ends. This CDR3 spans 15 amino acids. CDR3 amino acids: CASSIVETGQETQYF. The CDR3 region has the DNA TGTGCCAGTAGTATAGTCGAAACAGGCCAAGAGACCCAGTACTTC.